Sequencing of this TCR beta chain was carried out in a study of regulatory T cells in long-lasting Graves disease. Relying on iRepertoire HTBI primers and Arm-PCR of CDR3 regions, the team built TCR beta libraries. A single record per CDR3 protein comes from TCRdb applying MiXCR to the multiplex PCR reads. The sample holds about 500,000 distinct CDR3 sequences, 15% to 20% seen once. As to time point: newly diagnosed GD, antithyroid drugs for less than 3 months. After RNA was extracted from PBMCs, the TCR library was made from it. The table lists this clonotype with a few counts. This sample also belongs to another study, concerning T cells in Graves' hyperthyroidism and ophthalmopathy. As that study records: Graves' hyperthyroidism qualified as stable when ophthalmopathy did not progress within 18 months. Diagnostic assessment was based on clinical symptoms, serum thyroxine and TRAb, thyroid ultrasound and orbital computed tomography. Expanded thyroid clonotypes (above 0.001) were mostly also found in blood.

The sample in question was peripheral blood mononuclear cells (PBMCs), obtained at new diagnosis, from a patient treated with antithyroid drugs. This TCR was sampled from a man aged 35 to 55 with Graves disease.

CDR3 DNA sequence: TGTGCCAGCAGGGCGAGGGGGAGCGGCACTGAAGCTTTCTTT. As protein: CASRARGSGTEAFF. The rearrangement joins TRBV28 to TRBJ1-1, with D possibly matching TRBD1 (6 bases). This CDR3 spans 14 amino acids. Germline CDR1 reads MDHEN; CDR2 reads SYDVKM. V was shortened by 6 bases and J by 4 bases, with 15 bases between the two germline ends.